This T cell receptor (beta chain) was identified during a study of early T cells in non-severe SARS-CoV-2 infection (dated by TCRdb to the early 2020s). With respect to the entire study: Because TCR sequencing was done on bulk RNA from unsorted whole blood, the alpha and beta chains could not be paired.

Notes on this clonotype: Its antigen remains unidentified. No much larger clonotype is one base removed from it; base qualities were not supplied.

V gives up 3 bases and J gives up 0 bases, and the segment between their germline ends measures 10 bases. The germline V gene supplies CDR1 SGHTA and CDR2 FQGNSA. Its CDR3 holds 15 amino acids, cysteine through phenylalanine. The sequence is cut down to CDR3 DNA, 45 bases in frame from base 1. Overall results and qualifications from the work: VDJdb matching was skewed toward anti-spike CD8 responses and likely underestimated virus-specific expansions by missing private and CD4 specificities.

The library was prepared using 5' RACE. Sequenced on a NextSeq 500. In the TCR library protocol, unique molecular identifiers were attached to individual cDNA molecules to correct for PCR bias and sequencing error. Sequencing covered both TCR alpha and beta chains, and within each sample the abundances of alpha and beta sequences were tightly co-correlated. As for the original processing: Decombinator V4 was used to annotate TCR sequences for V gene, J gene and CDR3. TCRs were defined as expanded if a significant change between any two time points was detected under a Poisson model with p below 0.0001. TCR abundances were normalised to the total number of TCRs sequenced in each sample and reported as counts per million. MAIT TCRs were defined by TRAV1-2 paired with TRAJ12, TRAJ20 or TRAJ33, and iNKT TCRs by TRAV10 paired with TRAJ18. VDJdb, accessed 1 November 2021, was searched for CMV, EBV and SARS-CoV-2 annotated TCRs, excluding TCRs annotated for multiple antigens. TCRdb trimmed the raw reads at Q25, called clones with MiXCR and kept productive beta chains. Rows with one shared CDR3 protein collapse into an entry with the most common genes and DNA. None of the V and J calls come from the authors' own analysis; TCRdb made them. Here the sample has about 56,000 distinct CDR3 sequences; over 9.5% occur a single time. The ten largest account for 6.5% of the sample.

Set within a cohort of healthcare workers in London, UK, this nested case-control study involved weekly PCR testing of nasopharyngeal swabs along with blood sampling. Between 23 and 31 March 2020, the week of the UK lockdown, healthcare workers were enrolled and then followed up weekly for as long as 16 weeks. Material for sequencing was whole blood. The sequence joins TRBV7-2 to TRBJ2-3; possibly the D gene is TRBD1, per 5 matching bases. The TCR originated in an adult who was a healthcare worker with PCR-confirmed SARS-CoV-2 infection or an uninfected control (not recorded which). The sequence in DNA is TGTGCCAGCAGCTTTAGGGGTTCTAGCACAGATACGCAGTATTTT. It specifies CASSFRGSSTDTQYF.